These 31 T cell receptor beta chains share one sample of origin, sequenced in a study of blood T cell repertoires in COVID-19. Only in-frame clones appear in the TCRdb table, and some are missing; sequencing was by immunoSEQ multiplex PCR. The data contain 240,000 or so clones, about nine tenths of them singletons. The specimen sequenced was peripheral blood. These receptors all stem from a man in his fifties or sixties who had recovered from COVID-19.

The chain joins TRBV3-1 (or the pseudogene TRBV3-2) to TRBJ2-3, with D possibly being TRBD2 (7 bases). Germline lookup yields CDR1 LGHDT and CDR2 YNNKEL (reference sequence). V lost 4 bases to trimming and J lost 2 bases, with 13 bases between them. The CDR3 is 15 residues long. Written as DNA, the CDR3 is TGTGCCAGCAGCCCCGGGGGGCTCCCCACAGATACGCAGTATTTT. Its protein is CASSPGGLPTDTQYF.

The rearrangement joins TRBV5-5 to TRBJ2-7; 10 positions agree with TRBD1. The CDR3 length is 17 residues. The germline V gene encodes CDR1 SGHKS and CDR2 YYEKEE (reference sequence). V gave up 3 bases and J gave up 3 bases; unmatched junction bases: 12. The CDR3 sequence is CASSSSPGTGALYEQYF. CDR3 coding DNA: TGTGCCAGCAGCTCATCACCCGGGACAGGGGCACTCTACGAGCAGTACTTC.

The rearrangement joins TRBV9 to TRBJ1-1; 8 nucleotides line up with TRBD1. The CDR3 covers 16 residues. Germline V gene data show CDR1 as SGDLS and CDR2 as YYNGEE. The V segment lost 3 bases and the J segment 3 bases; nucleotides outside the gene matches: 10. The CDR3 DNA sequence: TGTGCCAGCAGCGCCGGGGTAGGGACAGGTTACACTGAAGCTTTCTTT. Translation gives CASSAGVGTGYTEAFF.

This clone was recorded only once. The chain is built from TRBV30 and TRBJ1-3; D might be TRBD1 (5 bases). This CDR3 contains 13 residues. V shed 3 bases and J shed 3 bases, with 9 bases lying between them. The germline V gene encodes CDR1 GTSNPN and CDR2 SVGIG (reference sequence). The CDR3 region has the DNA TGTGCCTGGAGACGGGGGATTGGAAACACCATATATTTT. Protein product: CAWRRGIGNTIYF.

The chain joins TRBV5-4 to TRBJ1-1; 11 bases agree with TRBD1. The length of the CDR3 is 16 residues. V shed 4 bases and J 0 bases; nucleotides not matched to a gene: 5. Germline CDR1 reads SGHNT; CDR2 reads YYREEE (reference sequence). This CDR3 is CASSTRTGGVNTEAFF. As DNA, the CDR3 is TGTGCCAGCAGCACCCGGACAGGGGGCGTGAACACTGAAGCTTTCTTT.

The chain's CDR3 is CASSPTRGANEKLFF. CDR3 nucleotide sequence: TGTGCCAGCTCACCAACCAGGGGAGCTAATGAAAAACTGTTTTTT. The rearrangement joins TRBV18 to TRBJ1-4; tentatively, D is TRBD1 (6 bases). The germline V and J ends were trimmed by 2 bases and 3 bases, with 10 bases remaining between them. CDR3 size: 15 residues. The germline V gene encodes CDR1 KGHSH and CDR2 LQKENI.

There are many counts of this clone. V gene TRBV6-5 combines with J gene TRBJ2-7, with D maybe TRBD2 (7 bases). V lost 10 bases to trimming and J lost 5 bases, with 15 bases between them. In germline, CDR1 is MNHEY, CDR2 SVGAGI. CDR3 size: 12 residues. The CDR3 DNA reads TGTGCCACCTGGGGGGGGCGGCACGAGCAGTACGTC. It translates to CATWGGRHEQYV.

The V call is TRBV11-2, the J call TRBJ1-2, with TRBD1 matching 7 bases. V was clipped by 5 bases and J by 7 bases; unmatched bases: 10. The germline V gene has CDR1 SGHAT and CDR2 FQNNGV. This CDR3 is 14 amino acids long. CDR3 residues: CASSKPTGVGGYTF. The DNA of the CDR3 is TGTGCCAGCAGCAAACCCACAGGGGTTGGTGGCTACACCTTC.

The sample holds one count of this clone. V usage is TRBV6-5 and J usage is TRBJ2-2, with D possibly matching TRBD1 (5 bases). The germline V and J ends were trimmed by 3 bases and 0 bases, with 11 bases remaining between them. The CDR3 totals 16 residues. CDR1 and CDR2 (germline): MNHEY, SVGAGI. CDR3 region: CASSYWTPPNTGELFF. The CDR3 DNA reads TGTGCCAGCAGTTATTGGACACCCCCGAACACCGGGGAGCTGTTTTTT.

The V call is TRBV9, the J call TRBJ2-6, with D hard to call. This CDR3 comprises 14 residues. V gave up 4 bases and J gave up 0 bases, with 5 bases separating them. Germline CDR1 SGDLS, CDR2 YYNGEE. The CDR3, as DNA: TGTGCCAGCAGCCCGTACTCTGGGGCCAACGTCCTGACTTTC. Amino acids: CASSPYSGANVLTF.

The chain recombines TRBV7-6 with TRBJ1-4; 10 positions match TRBD1. J gave up 7 bases and V 0 bases, and 2 bases lay outside the gene matches. The CDR3 contains 15 residues. CDR1 is SGHVS and CDR2 is FNYEAQ in the germline V gene. Here the CDR3 DNA reads TGTGCCAGCAGCTTAGCGGACAGGGGGACTGAAAAACTGTTTTTT. Its translation: CASSLADRGTEKLFF.

V and J are TRBV5-1 and TRBJ1-1; possibly TRBD1 for D (5 bases). The CDR3 extends over 14 amino acids. Germline-derived CDR1 and CDR2 are SGHRS and YFSETQ. V lost 4 bases to trimming and J lost 1 base, with 11 bases between them. CDR3 sequence: CASSPHTGNTEAFF. The CDR3 nucleotides read TGCGCCAGCAGCCCACATACAGGGAACACTGAAGCTTTCTTT. The full variable domain, completed using reference TRBV5-1 and TRBJ1-1, is KAGVTQTPRYLIKTRGQQVTLSCSPISGHRSVSWYQQTPGQGLQFLFEYFSETQRNKGNFPGRFSGRQFSNSRSEMNVSTLELGDSALYLCASSPHTGNTEAFFGQGTRLTVV.

The V and J genes are TRBV24-1 and TRBJ2-1; 7 bases match TRBD2. The germline V gene has CDR1 KGHDR and CDR2 SFDVKD. CDR3 length equals 17 residues. Trimming cost V 6 bases and J 4 bases; bases outside gene matches: 14. CDR3 amino acids: CATSTSVRGSDYNEQFF. Here the CDR3 DNA reads TGTGCCACCAGTACTAGCGTGAGGGGTTCAGATTACAATGAGCAGTTCTTC.

The CDR3 DNA sequence: TGTGCCAGTACCCAACCACTCAAAGTTAACTCCGATCCAACCGAATGGAGCGATGAGCAGTTCTTC. Its translation is CASTQPLKVNSDPTEWSDEQFF. V usage is TRBV19 and J usage is TRBJ2-1; D remains ambiguous. CDR3 length equals 22 residues. CDR1 is LNHDA and CDR2 is SQIVND in the germline V gene (reference sequence). Trimming shortened V by 7 bases and J by 8 bases, and 42 bases separated the two germline ends.

This chain joins TRBV19 and TRBJ1-3; no reliable D call. Trimming shortened V by 6 bases and J by 0 bases, and 12 bases separated the two germline ends. CDR3 length: 15 amino acids. Germline V gives CDR1 LNHDA, CDR2 SQIVND (reference sequence). This CDR3 is CASSRTSGSGNTIYF. Written as DNA, the CDR3 is TGTGCCAGTAGCCGTACGTCCGGCTCTGGAAACACCATATATTTT.

This clone was counted once. The V call is TRBV10-3, the J call TRBJ1-6, with no clear D. Trimming left V 4 bases short and J 9 bases short, with 4 bases between. Per germline, CDR1 ENHRY and CDR2 SYGVKD. The CDR3 spans 11 residues. CDR3 bases: TGTGCCATCAGTGGCGGTTCACCCCTCCACTTT. It is translated as CAISGGSPLHF.

The count of this clone is one. Compared with germline, one end of the junction differs, possibly owing to a read error. The gene calls are TRBV4-2 and TRBJ1-5; the D is unclear. In germline, CDR1 is LGHNA, CDR2 YNFKEQ. The CDR3 sequence is 15 residues long. This CDR3 reads CASSPWTGSDQPQHF. The CDR3 DNA reads TGTGCCAGCAGCCCTTGGACGGGTAGCGATCAGCCCCAGCATTTT.

CDR3 sequence: CASSYLRDEAQYF. The CDR3 DNA reads TGTGCCAGCAGTTATCTGAGAGACGAGGCCCAGTACTTC. The chain employs TRBV6-5 and TRBJ2-5; D not resolved. The CDR3 contains 13 residues. Germline V lookup: CDR1 MNHEY, CDR2 SVGAGI. Trimming removed 3 bases at V and 9 bases at J, with 14 bases between.

The J gene is TRBJ2-7, the V gene TRBV7-9, with 9 nucleotides matching TRBD1. This CDR3 region has 16 residues. V lost 1 base to trimming and J lost 5 bases; unmatched junction nucleotides: 9. Looked up from germline, CDR1 is SEHNR and CDR2 is FQNEAQ (reference sequence). The CDR3, as DNA: TGTGCCAGCAGCTTAGGGTTATTTGGGGACAGGGACGAGCAGTACTTC. Its translation: CASSLGLFGDRDEQYF.

Here the CDR3 reads CAWSYTTGWGSGGYGYTF. DNA for the CDR3: TGTGCCTGGAGTTACACGACAGGATGGGGCTCGGGCGGCTATGGCTACACCTTC. The chain employs TRBV30 and TRBJ1-2; D perhaps matches TRBD1 (6 bases). The V end lost 2 bases, the J end lost 4 bases, and 26 bases lay between the germline ends. Germline V CDR1 and CDR2: GTSNPN, SVGIG (reference sequence). This CDR3 has 18 residues.

The J gene is TRBJ2-4, the V gene TRBV18, with D possibly TRBD1 on 6 matching bases. Germline lookup yields CDR1 KGHSH and CDR2 LQKENI. The CDR3 loop spans 16 amino acids. Trimming took 2 bases from V and 1 from J, leaving 12 bases between them. CDR3: CASSPLGDRAKNIQYF. CDR3 DNA sequence: TGTGCCAGCTCACCATTAGGCGACAGGGCCAAAAACATTCAGTACTTC.

In this sample, this clone turned up a few times. The V and J genes are TRBV5-5 and TRBJ2-7; 8 bases align to TRBD2. This CDR3 comprises 14 residues. V trimming: 0 bases; J trimming: 6 bases; junction bases outside the gene matches: 5. Per germline, CDR1 SGHKS and CDR2 YYEKEE (reference sequence). For the CDR3, the DNA is TGTGCCAGCAGCTTGGGGAGGACTAGCATCGAGCAGTACTTC. Translating gives CASSLGRTSIEQYF.

The rearrangement links TRBV5-4 to TRBJ2-5; 10 bases agree with TRBD2. Germline loops: CDR1 SGHNT, CDR2 YYREEE (reference sequence). Losses at the gene ends were 0 bases for V and 4 bases for J; bases not matched to a gene: 6. CDR3 length: 16 residues. For the CDR3, the DNA is TGTGCCAGCAGCTTGGCGAGAGCGGGGGGGCGAGAGACCCAGTACTTC. Encoded protein: CASSLARAGGRETQYF.

The V and J genes are TRBV10-3 and TRBJ1-1; D is possibly TRBD1 (5 bases). CDR1 is ENHRY and CDR2 is SYGVKD in the germline V gene. Trimming pared 7 bases from V and 0 bases from J, leaving 9 bases between. This CDR3 has 13 amino acids. CDR3 nucleotide sequence: TGTGCCATCAAGGGGCCCATGAACACTGAAGCTTTCTTT. Its translation: CAIKGPMNTEAFF.

CDR3 in amino acids: CASRRTGMAGYTF. For the CDR3, the DNA is TGTGCCAGCAGGAGAACAGGGATGGCTGGCTACACCTTC. J is TRBJ1-2 and V is TRBV6-5, with D possibly TRBD1 on 6 matching bases. Trimming stripped 6 bases from V and 7 bases from J, with 15 bases between. Germline V lookup: CDR1 MNHEY, CDR2 SVGAGI. The CDR3 loop spans 13 amino acids.

The chain carries TRBV9 and TRBJ1-6; D not certain. CDR1 SGDLS and CDR2 YYNGEE come from the germline V gene. The V end lost 2 bases, the J end lost 14 bases, and 17 bases lay between the germline ends. CDR3 length: 14 residues. Here the CDR3 DNA reads TGTGCCAGCAGCGTTCGGGGTGAGGGTTTAGCCCTCCACTTT. Translated, it gives CASSVRGEGLALHF.

V is TRBV5-1 and J is TRBJ2-5; D unclear. Trimming cost V 4 bases and J 9 bases, with 19 bases left between them. The germline V gene has CDR1 SGHRS and CDR2 YFSETQ. The CDR3 covers 14 residues. The CDR3 nucleotides read TGCGCCAGCAGCCTGACGGGTCTCACTGAGGCCCAGTACTTC. Amino acid sequence: CASSLTGLTEAQYF.

This chain uses TRBV10-3 with TRBJ1-6, with 8 bases lining up with TRBD1. The CDR3 has 12 residues. The germline V gene encodes CDR1 ENHRY and CDR2 SYGVKD. J lost 6 bases, V lost 11 bases, and 3 bases had no gene match. CDR3 protein: CAAGQVNSPLHF. In DNA form, the CDR3 reads TGTGCCGCGGGACAGGTTAATTCACCCCTCCACTTT.

This clone was found once. V gene TRBV28 combines with J gene TRBJ1-6, with a tentative D call TRBD1 (6 bases). The germline V and J ends were trimmed by 2 bases and 7 bases, with 18 bases remaining between them. CDR1 and CDR2 from the germline V gene are MDHEN and SYDVKM. This CDR3 has 17 amino acids. This CDR3 is CASSLRFADSLNSPLHF. The CDR3 DNA reads as TGTGCCAGCAGTTTAAGGTTCGCGGACAGTTTGAATTCACCCCTCCACTTT.

This chain links TRBV6-5 with TRBJ1-2, with 8 bases fitting TRBD1. With V trimmed by 7 bases and J by 7 bases, 8 bases remained unmatched. Germline V CDR1 and CDR2: MNHEY, SVGAGI. The CDR3 extends over 13 amino acids. This chain's CDR3 is CASTRQGTIGYTF. The CDR3 DNA follows: TGTGCCAGCACTAGACAGGGGACGATTGGCTACACCTTC.

V gene TRBV7-2 combines with J gene TRBJ1-2, with D uncertain. CDR3 size: 16 residues. Trimming stripped 0 bases from V and 0 bases from J, with 11 bases between. Germline V lookup: CDR1 SGHTA, CDR2 FQGNSA. The CDR3 nucleotides read TGTGCCAGCAGCTTAGCGCGCAGGCAAGCTAACTATGGCTACACCTTC. It encodes CASSLARRQANYGYTF.